These 26 T cell receptor beta chains were sequenced from one sample in a study of blood T cell repertoires in COVID-19. Method: immunoSEQ multiplex PCR; TCRdb's copy keeps in-frame clones and lacks some. The repertoire includes approximately 480,000 clones, roughly 87% of them detected once, and 0.75% to 0.9% sits in the top ten. Sequencing was carried out using peripheral blood. The receptor source for this set is a man aged 18 to 30 with COVID-19, enrolled during active disease.

V and J are TRBV18 and TRBJ2-1, with D possibly being TRBD2 (5 bases). V was clipped by 0 bases and J by 0 bases, with 6 bases between them. From germline, CDR1 is KGHSH and CDR2 LQKENI. The CDR3 sequence is 15 residues long. The DNA of the CDR3 is TGTGCCAGCTCACCACCGGGGAGCTCCTACAATGAGCAGTTCTTC. It translates to CASSPPGSSYNEQFF.

The chain carries TRBV19 and TRBJ1-5; 8 positions agree with TRBD1. The CDR3 length is 18 residues. The junction had 17 bases not matched to a gene; V was cut back by 4 bases and J by 6 bases. Germline V gene data show CDR1 as LNHDA and CDR2 as SQIVND (reference sequence). The CDR3 DNA follows: TGTGCCAGTAGTACCTCCCCCCGGGGGGACAGGTTGGTTCAGCCCCAGCATTTT. Translating gives CASSTSPRGDRLVQPQHF. Supplemented by reference TRBV19 and TRBJ1-5, the full variable domain reads DGGITQSPKYLFRKEGQNVTLSCEQNLNHDAMYWYRQDPGQGLRLIYYSQIVNDFQKGDIAEGYSVSREKKESFPLTVTSAQKNPTAFYLCASSTSPRGDRLVQPQHFGDGTRLSIL.

This clone was recorded once. The V gene is TRBV6-5, the J gene TRBJ2-7; D may be TRBD2 (6 bases). The CDR3 totals 15 residues. In germline, CDR1 is MNHEY, CDR2 SVGAGI. Between the trimmed V and J ends, which lost 7 bases and 2 bases, there was a span of 18 bases. The CDR3 bases are TGTGCCAGCACCGAGGGATACGGGAGCCCCTACGAGCAGTACTTC. Translated: CASTEGYGSPYEQYF.

The V and J genes are TRBV2 and TRBJ1-1; D might be TRBD1 (5 bases). There are 14 residues in the CDR3. Deletions cut 2 bases from V and 0 bases from J, with 7 bases between. CDR1 and CDR2 from the germline V gene are SNHLY and FYNNEI. CDR3 in amino acids: CASSEIGVNTEAFF. As DNA, the CDR3 is TGTGCCAGCAGTGAAATAGGGGTGAACACTGAAGCTTTCTTT.

This chain uses TRBV4-1 with TRBJ1-3, with 8 bases identical to TRBD1. CDR3 length: 15 residues. V lost 3 bases, J lost 3 bases, and 4 bases stayed unmatched. Germline values: CDR1 MGHRA, CDR2 YSYEKL. CDR3 protein: CASSQRQGNGNTIYF. CDR3 DNA: TGCGCCAGCAGCCAGAGACAGGGGAATGGAAACACCATATATTTT.

As to this clone: Additional DNA sequences in this sample encode the identical CDR3. The chain uses TRBV13 and TRBJ2-7; 14 bases line up with TRBD2. This CDR3 has 15 amino acids. In germline, CDR1 is PRHDT, CDR2 FYEKMQ (reference sequence). V lost 4 bases, J lost 2 bases, and 1 base stayed unmatched. CDR3 coding DNA: TGTGCCAGCAGCTCGGGACTAGCGGGGGCCTACGAGCAGTACTTC. Translated, it gives CASSSGLAGAYEQYF.

V gene TRBV7-9 combines with J gene TRBJ2-1, with TRBD2 identical over 8 bases. J gave up 10 bases and V 5 bases, and 1 base lay outside the gene matches. Germline V lookup: CDR1 SEHNR, CDR2 FQNEAQ (reference sequence). The CDR3 length is 11 residues. CDR3 in DNA: TGTGCCAGCAGCGCTAGCGGGGAGCAGTTCTTC. Encoded protein: CASSASGEQFF.

The rearrangement uses TRBV9 and TRBJ1-4; no clear D gene. CDR3 length: 17 amino acids. The V gene lost 0 bases and the J gene lost 2 bases, with 14 bases spanning the gap. The germline gives CDR1 SGDLS, CDR2 YYNGEE. The CDR3 region has the DNA TGTGCCAGCAGCGTAGATATTGGTGGGAGGACTAATGAAAAACTGTTTTTT. As protein: CASSVDIGGRTNEKLFF.

This clone was seen a handful of times. The rearrangement uses TRBV7-8 and TRBJ1-6; the match to TRBD1 covers 7 bases. CDR1 and CDR2 from the germline V gene are SGHVS and FQNEAQ. After removal of 5 bases from V and 8 bases from J, the junction contained 9 bases not matched to a gene. This CDR3 has 15 amino acids. The CDR3 bases are TGTGCCAGCAGCGTCGGGACAGCCGCCCATTCACCCCTCCACTTT. Translation gives CASSVGTAAHSPLHF.

The rearrangement uses TRBV27 and TRBJ2-7; D possibly corresponds to TRBD1 (6 bases). V lost 1 base and J 1 base, leaving 11 bases between the germline ends. The CDR3 totals 15 residues. CDR1 and CDR2 (germline): MNHEY, SMNVEV (reference sequence). CDR3 in amino acids: CASSLLGASSYEQYF. In DNA form, the CDR3 reads TGTGCCAGCAGTTTATTGGGGGCGTCATCCTACGAGCAGTACTTC.

V and J are TRBV11-2 and TRBJ2-7; D may be TRBD1 (5 bases). Germline values: CDR1 SGHAT, CDR2 FQNNGV. V was pared by 1 base and J by 3 bases, with 19 bases between. The CDR3 runs to 17 residues. CDR3 sequence: CASSLVYSPGNGYEQYF. The CDR3 DNA is TGTGCCAGCAGCTTAGTCTATAGTCCAGGGAACGGCTACGAGCAGTACTTC.

V gene TRBV19 combines with J gene TRBJ1-2; D is perhaps TRBD1 (5 bases). The CDR3 consists of 14 residues. Trimming cost V 6 bases and J 7 bases, with 18 bases left between them. From germline, CDR1 is LNHDA and CDR2 SQIVND (reference sequence). The CDR3 bases are TGTGCCAGTAGCGCTAGGGGCTTCGAAACTGGCTACACCTTC. It specifies CASSARGFETGYTF. The full variable domain, rest sourced from reference TRBV19 and TRBJ1-2, is DGGITQSPKYLFRKEGQNVTLSCEQNLNHDAMYWYRQDPGQGLRLIYYSQIVNDFQKGDIAEGYSVSREKKESFPLTVTSAQKNPTAFYLCASSARGFETGYTFGSGTRLTVV.

Written as DNA, the CDR3 is TGTGCCAGCAGCTTAGACAGAGCTGGAAACACCATATATTTT. Its protein is CASSLDRAGNTIYF. The chain uses TRBV7-6 and TRBJ1-3, with D unresolved. The V end lost 1 base, the J end lost 2 bases, and 6 bases lay between the germline ends. CDR1 and CDR2 (germline): SGHVS, FNYEAQ. The CDR3 is 14 residues long.

The V gene is TRBV3-1 (or the pseudogene TRBV3-2), the J gene TRBJ2-3; 9 positions match TRBD2. The CDR3 covers 16 residues. The ends lost 4 bases at V and 6 bases at J; junction bases unmatched: 11. Germline values: CDR1 LGHDT, CDR2 YNNKEL (reference sequence). The CDR3: CASSPLGSGSWDTQYF. DNA of the CDR3: TGTGCCAGCAGCCCCCTGGGTAGCGGGAGTTGGGATACGCAGTATTTT.

The rearrangement joins TRBV4-1 to TRBJ2-2; 8 bases fit TRBD2. The CDR3 is made up of 16 amino acids. Germline CDR1 reads MGHRA; CDR2 reads YSYEKL. The J segment lost 5 bases and the V segment lost 5 bases, leaving 10 bases of the junction unmatched. Here the CDR3 reads CASSSTWTGGTGELFF. The CDR3, as DNA: TGCGCCAGCAGCTCCACCTGGACGGGAGGGACCGGGGAGCTGTTTTTT.

This chain links TRBV14 with TRBJ1-2; possible D gene TRBD1, 6 bases. Trimming left V 2 bases short and J 0 bases short, with 7 bases between. Per germline, CDR1 SGHDN and CDR2 FVKESK. The CDR3 spans 14 residues. The CDR3: CASSQRGTNYGYTF. The CDR3, as DNA: TGTGCCAGCAGCCAAAGGGGGACTAACTATGGCTACACCTTC.

The V and J genes are TRBV4-1 and TRBJ2-3; 12 bases match TRBD1. The CDR3 is made up of 20 amino acids. With 4 bases clipped from V and 0 bases from J, the junction kept 14 bases outside the gene matches. Looked up from germline, CDR1 is MGHRA and CDR2 is YSYEKL. As DNA, the CDR3 is TGCGCCAGCAGCCCCAGGGACAGGGGGCTCGATAAACTAAGCACAGATACGCAGTATTTT. Its protein is CASSPRDRGLDKLSTDTQYF.

The rearrangement joins TRBV27 to TRBJ1-6; no reliable D call. The V end lost 5 bases, the J end lost 7 bases, and 18 bases lay between the germline ends. This CDR3 region has 16 residues. CDR1 and CDR2 from the germline V gene are MNHEY and SMNVEV (reference sequence). The CDR3 sequence: CASSGGWVIGNSPLHF. The CDR3 coding sequence is TGTGCCAGCAGTGGAGGCTGGGTAATTGGGAATTCACCCCTCCACTTT.

The rearrangement joins TRBV5-1 to TRBJ2-3; TRBD2 aligns across 7 bases. The CDR3 has 15 amino acids. The trim removed 4 bases at V and 5 bases at J, leaving 10 bases unmatched. Germline CDR1 SGHRS, CDR2 YFSETQ. In DNA form, the CDR3 reads TGCGCCAGCAGCCCCAGCGGGACCCATGGAGATACGCAGTATTTT. Translation: CASSPSGTHGDTQYF. Using reference TRBV5-1 and TRBJ2-3 for the parts outside the CDR3, the full variable domain is KAGVTQTPRYLIKTRGQQVTLSCSPISGHRSVSWYQQTPGQGLQFLFEYFSETQRNKGNFPGRFSGRQFSNSRSEMNVSTLELGDSALYLCASSPSGTHGDTQYFGPGTRLTVL.

The chain has TRBV4-1 and TRBJ2-7, with 8 bases identical to TRBD2. CDR1 and CDR2 (germline): MGHRA, YSYEKL. The V segment lost 2 bases and the J segment 2 bases; nucleotides outside the gene matches: 8. CDR3 size: 16 residues. The CDR3 DNA reads TGCGCCAGCAGCCAATATCGTAGCGGGAACCCCTACGAGCAGTACTTC. Protein: CASSQYRSGNPYEQYF.

CDR3: CASRAPPGARSTDTQYF. The CDR3 region has the DNA TGTGCCAGCAGGGCCCCTCCAGGGGCGAGGAGCACAGATACGCAGTATTTT. The chain uses TRBV2 and TRBJ2-3, with D maybe TRBD1 (6 bases). The ends were cut back, 6 bases at V and 0 bases at J, with 19 bases in the middle. The germline V gene has CDR1 SNHLY and CDR2 FYNNEI. This CDR3 has 17 residues.

The rearrangement uses TRBV2 and TRBJ2-5; no clear D gene. Trimming left V 6 bases short and J 2 bases short, with 13 bases between. This CDR3 region has 14 residues. Germline loops: CDR1 SNHLY, CDR2 FYNNEI. The CDR3 DNA sequence: TGTGCCAGCAGACCTACCCACTCTCAAGAGACCCAGTACTTC. It specifies CASRPTHSQETQYF.

This chain links TRBV6-5 with TRBJ2-1, with TRBD1 matching 9 bases. Germline CDR1 reads MNHEY; CDR2 reads SVGAGI. Trimming removed 2 bases from V and 5 bases from J; junction bases left unmatched: 7. The CDR3 covers 16 residues. This chain's CDR3 is CASSYHYRGRNNEQFF. In DNA, the CDR3 is TGTGCCAGCAGTTACCACTACAGGGGGCGAAACAATGAGCAGTTCTTC.

This clone appeared once. The chain employs TRBV19 and TRBJ2-2, with TRBD2 matching 12 bases. The CDR3 runs 16 residues. V lost 8 bases, J lost 5 bases, and 9 bases stayed unmatched. Germline CDR1 LNHDA, CDR2 SQIVND (reference sequence). Here the CDR3 reads CASATSGSVGTGELFF. In DNA form, the CDR3 reads TGTGCCAGTGCGACTAGCGGGAGCGTAGGGACCGGGGAGCTGTTTTTT.

The chain employs TRBV5-6 and TRBJ1-1, with unresolved D. V was shortened by 1 base and J by 0 bases, with 7 bases between the two germline ends. Per the germline V gene, CDR1 is SGHDT and CDR2 is YYEEEE. This CDR3 spans 14 amino acids. The CDR3 spells CASSLKHMNTEAFF. CDR3 sequence (DNA): TGTGCCAGCAGCTTGAAACACATGAACACTGAAGCTTTCTTT.

The chain employs TRBV27 and TRBJ2-7, with 9 nucleotides matching TRBD2. The ends lost 2 bases at V and 2 bases at J; junction bases unmatched: 1. The CDR3 has 14 amino acids. Germline loops: CDR1 MNHEY, CDR2 SMNVEV (reference sequence). CDR3 loop: CASSLERGAYEQYF. CDR3 nucleotides: TGTGCCAGCAGTTTAGAGCGGGGGGCCTACGAGCAGTACTTC.